The rows below give T cell receptor beta chains drawn from one sample of a study of T-cell memory formation after mild COVID-19. TCRdb itself ran the 5' RACE reads through MiXCR, one entry per CDR3 protein. This sample has 300,000 or so distinct CDR3 sequences, with under 20% found just once. The sequenced material came from PBMCs or a T cell subset sorted from them (not recorded which). The receptors were sampled from a young man who had mild COVID-19 (a few samples of this study predate the infection). Cell type and time point are not known. The CDR3 runs from the conserved cysteine through the conserved F or W. The order of the fields is V gene, J gene, clone size, D gene, CDR3 protein, CDR3 DNA. A D gene is named only where the DNA matches it firmly. Not every row has a clone size; where given, it reads once, few, many or a size class.

TRBV30	TRBJ1-1	NA	TRBD1	CAWSTGQGASEAFF	TGTGCCTGGAGTACGGGACAGGGGGCAAGTGAAGCTTTCTTT
TRBV12-3/TRBV12-4	TRBJ2-1	many	TRBD1	CASSFRGLDNEQFF	TGTGCCAGCAGTTTCAGGGGGCTCGACAATGAGCAGTTCTTC
TRBV6-2/TRBV6-3	TRBJ1-2	NA	NA	CASRGLGSYGYTF	TGTGCCAGCAGGGGCCTGGGGAGCTATGGCTACACCTTC
TRBV5-1	TRBJ2-7	many	NA	CASSLEAGVYEQYF	TGCGCCAGCAGCTTGGAGGCAGGGGTCTACGAGCAGTACTTC
TRBV20-1	TRBJ2-7	NA	NA	CSARVGSYEQYF	TGCAGTGCTAGAGTGGGAAGCTACGAGCAGTACTTC
TRBV5-1	TRBJ1-6	NA	NA	CASSLAISRGSPLHF	TGCGCCAGCAGCTTGGCCATCTCGAGGGGTTCACCCCTCCACTTT
TRBV25-1	TRBJ1-6	few	NA	CASSEWTSGTPLHF	TGTGCCAGCAGTGAATGGACCTCCGGGACACCCCTCCACTTT
TRBV6-2/TRBV6-3	TRBJ2-5	many	NA	CASSYRTEETQYF	TGTGCCAGCAGTTACAGGACTGAAGAGACCCAGTACTTC
TRBV5-1	TRBJ1-3	NA	TRBD1	CASSRDRADTIYF	TGCGCCAGCAGCAGGGACAGGGCAGACACCATATATTTT
TRBV7-9	TRBJ2-7	NA	NA	CASSLDYTYEQYF	TGTGCCAGCAGCTTAGACTATACCTACGAGCAGTACTTC
TRBV4-3	TRBJ1-2	few	NA	CASSQDSGGYGGYTF	TGCGCCAGCAGCCAAGATAGCGGAGGGTACGGTGGCTACACCTTC
TRBV19	TRBJ2-3	NA	NA	CASRDRDSYTQYF	TGTGCCAGTAGGGACCGGGACTCATATACGCAGTATTTT
TRBV7-2	TRBJ2-1	NA	TRBD2	CASSPQRGEQFF	TGTGCCAGCAGCCCCCAGCGGGGGGAGCAGTTCTTC
TRBV6-5	TRBJ2-2	few	TRBD1	CASSPYGTDGSTGELFF	TGTGCCAGCAGCCCATACGGGACAGATGGATCGACCGGGGAGCTGTTTTTT
TRBV27	TRBJ2-3	few	TRBD2	CASSSWTSGGVTDTQYF	TGTGCCAGCAGTTCGTGGACTAGCGGGGGGGTCACAGATACGCAGTATTTT
TRBV9	TRBJ2-7	many	NA	CASSVDEQGPYEQYF	TGTGCCAGCAGCGTAGACGAGCAGGGGCCGTACGAGCAGTACTTC
TRBV10-2	TRBJ2-1	NA	TRBD2	CASGGLAGGQEQFF	TGCGCCAGCGGAGGACTAGCGGGGGGGCAGGAGCAGTTCTTC
TRBV5-1	TRBJ2-4	many	NA	CASSLGGLAKNIQYF	TGCGCCAGCAGCTTGGGGGGATTAGCCAAAAACATTCAGTACTTC
TRBV5-5	TRBJ1-3	NA	NA	CASSFSGAPGNTIYF	TGTGCCAGCAGCTTTTCAGGGGCCCCTGGAAACACCATATATTTT
TRBV28	TRBJ1-2	NA	NA	CASGVKDNGYTF	TGTGCCAGCGGGGTCAAAGACAATGGCTACACCTTC
TRBV9	TRBJ1-3	NA	NA	CASSVWGTGNTIYF	TGTGCCAGCAGCGTATGGGGGACTGGAAACACCATATATTTT
TRBV5-6	TRBJ2-5	NA	NA	CASSLTADLSQETQYF	TGTGCCAGCAGCTTGACGGCCGATTTATCCCAAGAGACCCAGTACTTC
TRBV7-2	TRBJ2-7	NA	TRBD2	CASSALAGPAREQYF	TGTGCCAGCAGCGCGCTAGCGGGGCCAGCCCGGGAGCAGTACTTC
TRBV11-2	TRBJ1-2	few	NA	CASSWNGDGYTF	TGTGCCAGCAGCTGGAACGGGGATGGCTACACCTTC
TRBV20-1	TRBJ1-5	few	TRBD1	CSARGLAGGGQPQHF	TGCAGTGCTAGGGGGTTGGCAGGGGGCGGTCAGCCCCAGCATTTT
TRBV4-1	TRBJ2-1	NA	NA	CASSQDKGLRFF	TGCGCCAGCAGCCAAGATAAAGGGTTACGATTCTTC
TRBV21-1	TRBJ2-5	NA	NA	CASSPGAEETQYF	TGTGCCAGCAGCCCTGGCGCGGAGGAGACCCAGTACTTC
TRBV5-4	TRBJ2-4	NA	NA	CASSLGGLGNIQYF	TGTGCCAGCAGCTTGGGCGGCCTAGGGAACATTCAGTACTTC
TRBV10-3	TRBJ1-5	few	NA	CAITGTEKGSRDSNQPQHF	TGTGCCATCACCGGGACGGAGAAAGGTAGTAGGGATAGCAATCAGCCCCAGCATTTT
TRBV12-3/TRBV12-4	TRBJ2-7	NA	TRBD2	CASSSELAGGNYEQYF	TGTGCCAGCAGTTCCGAGCTGGCGGGGGGGAACTACGAGCAGTACTTC
TRBV6-2/TRBV6-3	TRBJ1-1	few	NA	CASSMGRTNEAFF	TGTGCCAGCAGTATGGGGCGGACCAATGAAGCTTTCTTT
TRBV20-1	TRBJ1-6	NA	TRBD1	CSARITGGNSPLHF	TGCAGTGCTAGGATCACAGGGGGAAATTCACCCCTCCACTTT
TRBV4-1	TRBJ1-3	few	NA	CASSLKGGNTIYF	TGCGCCAGCAGCCTCAAAGGTGGAAACACCATATATTTT
TRBV12-3/TRBV12-4	TRBJ1-2	NA	NA	CASSLAFLYGYTF	TGTGCCAGCAGTTTAGCTTTTTTGTATGGCTACACCTTC
TRBV4-1	TRBJ1-2	NA	NA	CASSHKGAGNYGYTF	TGCGCCAGCAGCCACAAAGGAGCGGGGAACTATGGCTACACCTTC
TRBV7-3	TRBJ2-2	few	NA	CASTGTPNTGELFF	TGTGCCAGTACCGGGACACCGAACACCGGGGAGCTGTTTTTT